This entry concerns a single TCR beta chain. This specimen belongs to a study of cytotoxic CD8 clonotypes in ibrutinib-treated CLL. V lost 3 bases, J lost 1 base, and 12 bases lay in between. There are 15 residues in the CDR3. CDR1 is SGHTA, CDR2 FQGNSA, per germline. Data came from immunoSEQ multiplex PCR; TCRdb stores just in-frame clones and leaves some out. The sample has 65,000 to 85,000 clones; less than 95% are singletons. The material sequenced was PBMCs, taken after 12 months of ibrutinib treatment. V usage is TRBV7-2 and J usage is TRBJ1-1; D is unclear. This receptor was identified in a human donor with chronic lymphocytic leukemia. The CDR3 loop reads CASSFGLWKNTEAFF. The CDR3 nucleotides read TGTGCCAGCAGCTTTGGTTTGTGGAAGAACACTGAAGCTTTCTTT. Full variable domain (outside the CDR3, taken from reference TRBV7-2 and TRBJ1-1): GAGVSQSPSNKVTEKGKDVELRCDPISGHTALYWYRQSLGQGLEFLIYFQGNSAPDKSGLPSDRFSAERTGGSVSTLTIQRTQQEDSAVYLCASSFGLWKNTEAFFGQGTRLTVV.